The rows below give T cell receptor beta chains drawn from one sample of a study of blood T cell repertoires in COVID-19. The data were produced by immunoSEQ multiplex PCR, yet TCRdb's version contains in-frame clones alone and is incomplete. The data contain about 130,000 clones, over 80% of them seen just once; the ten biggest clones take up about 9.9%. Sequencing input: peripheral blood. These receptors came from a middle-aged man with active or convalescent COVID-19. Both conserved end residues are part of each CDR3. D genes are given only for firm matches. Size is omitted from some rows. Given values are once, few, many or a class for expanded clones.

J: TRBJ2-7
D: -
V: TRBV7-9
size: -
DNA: TGTGCCAGCAGCTTTTCACAGACCGGGACATTCTCCTACGAGCAGTACTTC
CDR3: CASSFSQTGTFSYEQYF

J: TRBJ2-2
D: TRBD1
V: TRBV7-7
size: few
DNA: TGTGCCAGCAGCCCGACGGGACAGTCGGGGATTACCGGGGAGCTGTTTTTT
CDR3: CASSPTGQSGITGELFF

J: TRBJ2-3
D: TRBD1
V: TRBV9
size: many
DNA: TGTGCCAGCAGCGTAGGACAGGGGGCCACAGATACGCAGTATTTT
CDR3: CASSVGQGATDTQYF

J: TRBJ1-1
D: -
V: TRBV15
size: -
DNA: TGTGCCACCAGCAGAGATCGGAGAGAGCCAGGGGCTTTCTTT
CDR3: CATSRDRREPGAFF

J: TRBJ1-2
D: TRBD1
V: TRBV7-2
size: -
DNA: TGTGCCAGCAGCGGACAGGGGCGAAACTATGGCTACACCTTC
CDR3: CASSGQGRNYGYTF

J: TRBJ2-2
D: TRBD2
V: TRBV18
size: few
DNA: TGTGCCAGCTCACTCACTAGCGGGGGGAAGAACACCGGGGAGCTGTTTTTT
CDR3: CASSLTSGGKNTGELFF

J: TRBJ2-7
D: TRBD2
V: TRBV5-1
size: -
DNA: TGCGCCAGCAGCTTGGAACTAGCGGGCCCCTACGAGCAGTACTTC
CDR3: CASSLELAGPYEQYF

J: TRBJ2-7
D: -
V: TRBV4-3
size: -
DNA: TGCGCCAGCAGCCAAGAGTGGCCCGGGACTTTTTCCTACGAGCAGTACTTC
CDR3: CASSQEWPGTFSYEQYF

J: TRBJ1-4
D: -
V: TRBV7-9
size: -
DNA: TGTGCCAGCATAGAGGCAGTGGGTGAAAAACTGTTTTTT
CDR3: CASIEAVGEKLFF

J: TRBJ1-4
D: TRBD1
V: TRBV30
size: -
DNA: TGTGCCTGGATTCCAGGACAGGAGAATGAAAAACTGTTTTTT
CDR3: CAWIPGQENEKLFF

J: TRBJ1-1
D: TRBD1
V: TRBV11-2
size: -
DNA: TGTGCCAGCAGCCCAGGGCTTACCAGGGGGCTGCCAATGAACACTGAAGCTTTCTTT
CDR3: CASSPGLTRGLPMNTEAFF

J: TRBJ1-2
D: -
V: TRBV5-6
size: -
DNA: TGTGCCAGCAGCTTGGAGGGACACCTAACGGGATATGGCTACACCTTC
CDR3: CASSLEGHLTGYGYTF

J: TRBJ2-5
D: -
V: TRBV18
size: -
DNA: TGTGCCAGCTCTCAATCAACAGGGCCTAAAGAGACCCAGTACTTC
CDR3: CASSQSTGPKETQYF

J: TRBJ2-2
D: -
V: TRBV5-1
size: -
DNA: TGCGCCAGCAGCTTGGGGACTGATACCGGGGAGCTGTTTTTT
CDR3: CASSLGTDTGELFF

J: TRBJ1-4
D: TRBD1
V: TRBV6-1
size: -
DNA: TGTGCCAGCAGTGACATTGGGACAGGGGGTGAAAAACTGTTTTTT
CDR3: CASSDIGTGGEKLFF

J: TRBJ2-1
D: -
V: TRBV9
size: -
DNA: TGTGCCAGCAGCGCTCAGGGGCTGACCTACAATGAGCAGTTCTTC
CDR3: CASSAQGLTYNEQFF

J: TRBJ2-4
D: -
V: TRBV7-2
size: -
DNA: TGTGCCAGCAGCTTAGTAGTAGTCCCGGGGAGTCCCAAAAACATTCAGTACTTC
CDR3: CASSLVVVPGSPKNIQYF

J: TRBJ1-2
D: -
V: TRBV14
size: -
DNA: TGTGCCAGCAGCCCCATATCGGCAGGCATGACACGGTATGGCTACACCTTC
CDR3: CASSPISAGMTRYGYTF

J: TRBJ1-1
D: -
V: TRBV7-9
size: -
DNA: TGTGCCAGCAGCTTACAAAACACTGAAGCTTTCTTT
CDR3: CASSLQNTEAFF

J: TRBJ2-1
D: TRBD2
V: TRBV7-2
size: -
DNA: TGTGCCAGCACTCGATCAACGGGACTAGCGGACAACACGCAGTTCTTC
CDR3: CASTRSTGLADNTQFF

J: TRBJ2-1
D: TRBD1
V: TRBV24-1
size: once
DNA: TGTGCCACCAGTGATCTTCCGGGACAGGGCATCAATGAGCAGTTCTTC
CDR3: CATSDLPGQGINEQFF

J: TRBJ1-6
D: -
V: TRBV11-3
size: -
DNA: TGTGCCAGCAGCTTACAGGGTGGTTCACCCCTCCACTTT
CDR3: CASSLQGGSPLHF

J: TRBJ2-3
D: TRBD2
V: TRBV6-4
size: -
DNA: TGTGCCAGCAGCTCCGCGGGGGGCCGGGGAGATACGCAGTATTTT
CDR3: CASSSAGGRGDTQYF

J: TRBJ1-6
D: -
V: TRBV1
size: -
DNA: TGCACCAGCAGCGTAGAGTGGGGGGATAATTCACCCCTCCACTTT
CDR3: CTSSVEWGDNSPLHF

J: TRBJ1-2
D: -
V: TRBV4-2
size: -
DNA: TGTGCCAGCAGCCAGGGGGACATCGCCGAGTCTGGCTACACCTTC
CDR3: CASSQGDIAESGYTF

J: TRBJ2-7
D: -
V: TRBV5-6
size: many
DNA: TGTGCCAGCAGCTACCGGACGGGAGCCTACGAGCAGTACTTC
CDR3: CASSYRTGAYEQYF

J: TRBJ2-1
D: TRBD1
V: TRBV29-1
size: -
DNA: TGCAGTGGGAAGGGGGCCGGCTACAATGAGCAGTTCTTC
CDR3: CSGKGAGYNEQFF

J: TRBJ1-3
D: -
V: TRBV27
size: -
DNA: TGTGCCAGCAGGGACATGAGCTCTGGAAACACCATATATTTT
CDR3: CASRDMSSGNTIYF

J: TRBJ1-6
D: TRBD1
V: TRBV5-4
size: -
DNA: TGTGCCAGCAGCCCCGGGACAGTAAATTCACCCCTCCACTTT
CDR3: CASSPGTVNSPLHF

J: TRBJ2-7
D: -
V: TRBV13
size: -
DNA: TGTGCCAGCGAGTCTCGTCGGACTGGTCCCTACGAGCAGTACTTC
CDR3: CASESRRTGPYEQYF

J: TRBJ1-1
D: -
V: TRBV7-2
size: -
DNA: TGTGCCAGCAGCTTTTCGGGGGGCGGGATGAACACTGAAGCTTTCTTT
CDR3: CASSFSGGGMNTEAFF

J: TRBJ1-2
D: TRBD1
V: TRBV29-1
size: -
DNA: TGCAGCGTTGACACTACAACAGGGGGCGCCTATGGCTACACCTTC
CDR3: CSVDTTTGGAYGYTF

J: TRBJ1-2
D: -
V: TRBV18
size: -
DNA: TGTGCCAGCTCATCTAGGGGTGATGTCGAGTCTAACTATGGCTACACCTTC
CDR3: CASSSRGDVESNYGYTF

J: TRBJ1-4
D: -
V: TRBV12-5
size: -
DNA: TGTGCTAGTGGTTCCGGACAGTCAACAACTAATGAAAAACTGTTTTTT
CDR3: CASGSGQSTTNEKLFF

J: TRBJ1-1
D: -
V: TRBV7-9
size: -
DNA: TGTGCCAGCAGCCCTCGATGGGGGGATAGCACTGAAGCTTTCTTT
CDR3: CASSPRWGDSTEAFF

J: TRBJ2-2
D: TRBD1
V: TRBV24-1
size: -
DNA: TGTGCCACCAGTGATGTGACAGGGGCCACCGGGGAGCTGTTTTTT
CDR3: CATSDVTGATGELFF

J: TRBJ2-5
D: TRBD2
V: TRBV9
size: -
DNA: TGTGCCAGCAGCGTAGGGCTAGCGGGGGGGAGAGAGACCCAGTACTTC
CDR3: CASSVGLAGGRETQYF